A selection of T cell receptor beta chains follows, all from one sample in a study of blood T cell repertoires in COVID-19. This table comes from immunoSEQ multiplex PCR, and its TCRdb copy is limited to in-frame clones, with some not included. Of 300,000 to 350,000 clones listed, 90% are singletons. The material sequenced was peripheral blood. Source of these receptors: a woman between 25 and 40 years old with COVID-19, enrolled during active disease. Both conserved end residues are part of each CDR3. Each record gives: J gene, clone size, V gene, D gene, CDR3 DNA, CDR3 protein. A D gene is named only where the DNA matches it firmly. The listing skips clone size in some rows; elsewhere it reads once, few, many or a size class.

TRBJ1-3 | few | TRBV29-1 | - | TGCAGCGTTGGACTCTCAGGGGCTGGAAACACCATATATTTT | CSVGLSGAGNTIYF
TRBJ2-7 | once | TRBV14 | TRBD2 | TGTGCCAGCAGTTCGGGACTAGCGGGTTACGAGCAGTACTTC | CASSSGLAGYEQYF
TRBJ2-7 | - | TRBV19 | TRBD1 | TGTGCCAGTAGTATTGGGACAGGGGGCATGGACGAGCAGTACTTC | CASSIGTGGMDEQYF
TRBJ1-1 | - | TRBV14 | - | TGTGCCAGCAGCCACCCGGACAGCCTGCCAATGAACACTGAAGCTTTCTTT | CASSHPDSLPMNTEAFF
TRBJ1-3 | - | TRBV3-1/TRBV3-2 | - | TGTGCCAGCAGCCAAGAGTGGAAGAGGAATGGAAACTCTGGAAACACCATATATTTT | CASSQEWKRNGNSGNTIYF
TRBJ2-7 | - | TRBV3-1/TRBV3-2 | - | TGTGCCAGCAGCCAAGAGATAGCTACCTACGAGCAGTACTTC | CASSQEIATYEQYF
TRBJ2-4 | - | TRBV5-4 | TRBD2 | TGTGCCAGCAGCGAAAGCGGGAGTACAGCCAAAAACATTCAGTACTTC | CASSESGSTAKNIQYF
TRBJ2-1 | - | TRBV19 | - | TGTGCCAGTAGTATAGGAGCTTCCAATGAGCAGTTCTTC | CASSIGASNEQFF
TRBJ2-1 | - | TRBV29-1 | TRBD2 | TGCAGCGTTGTCCTGACTAGCGGGAGCAAGAGCAATGAGCAGTTCTTC | CSVVLTSGSKSNEQFF
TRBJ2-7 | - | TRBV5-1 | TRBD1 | TGCGCCAGCAGCAGGACTTCACAGGGGGGATACGAGCAGTACTTC | CASSRTSQGGYEQYF
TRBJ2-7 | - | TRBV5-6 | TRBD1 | TGTGCCAGCAGCCCCAGGGACAGTTTATACGAGCAGTACTTC | CASSPRDSLYEQYF
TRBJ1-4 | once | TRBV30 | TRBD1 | TGTGCCTGGAGGACGACAGGGGCCTTTAATGAAAAACTGTTTTTT | CAWRTTGAFNEKLFF
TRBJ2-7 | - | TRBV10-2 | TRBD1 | TGCGCCAGCAGTGAAGGGGACAGGGTAAACGAGCAGTACTTC | CASSEGDRVNEQYF